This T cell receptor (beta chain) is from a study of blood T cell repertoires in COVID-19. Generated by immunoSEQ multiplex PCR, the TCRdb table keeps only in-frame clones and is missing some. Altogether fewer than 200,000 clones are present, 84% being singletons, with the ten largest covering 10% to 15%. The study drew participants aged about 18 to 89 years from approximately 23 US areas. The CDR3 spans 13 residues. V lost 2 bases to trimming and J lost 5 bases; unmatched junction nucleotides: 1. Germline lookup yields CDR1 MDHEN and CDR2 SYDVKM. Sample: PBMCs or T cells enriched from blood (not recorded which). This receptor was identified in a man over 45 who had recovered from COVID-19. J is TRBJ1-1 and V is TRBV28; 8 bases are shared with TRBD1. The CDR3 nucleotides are TGTGCCAGCAGTTTAAACAGGGGGACTGAAGCTTTCTTT. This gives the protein CASSLNRGTEAFF.